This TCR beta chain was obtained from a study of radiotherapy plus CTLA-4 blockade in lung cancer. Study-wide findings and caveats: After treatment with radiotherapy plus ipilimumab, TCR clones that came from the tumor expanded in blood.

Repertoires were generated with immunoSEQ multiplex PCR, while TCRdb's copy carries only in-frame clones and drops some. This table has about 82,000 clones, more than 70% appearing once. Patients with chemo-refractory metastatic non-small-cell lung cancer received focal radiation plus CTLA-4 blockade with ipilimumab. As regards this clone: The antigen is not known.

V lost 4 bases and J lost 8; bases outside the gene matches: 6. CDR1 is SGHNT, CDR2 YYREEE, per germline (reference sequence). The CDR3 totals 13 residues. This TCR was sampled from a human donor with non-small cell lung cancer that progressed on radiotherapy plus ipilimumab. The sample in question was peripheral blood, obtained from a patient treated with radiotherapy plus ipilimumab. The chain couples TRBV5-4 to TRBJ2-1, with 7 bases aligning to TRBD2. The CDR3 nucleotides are TGTGCCAGCAGCGACGGGACTACGGATGAGCAGTTCTTC. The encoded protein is CASSDGTTDEQFF.